This TCR beta chain was identified during a study of blood T cell repertoires in COVID-19. This clone was detected a few times. Original analysis: Quantification of nucleated cells was approximated via reference gene primer amplification. Sequenced by immunoSEQ multiplex PCR; TCRdb stores in-frame clones only, minus some. For V, J and clone size, that table is used; D and trimming come from the DNA. The sample lists 150,000 to 200,000 clones, around 80% occurring once. Trimming stripped 6 bases from V and 5 bases from J, with 23 bases between. Per the germline V gene, CDR1 is ENHRY and CDR2 is SYGVKD. The CDR3 consists of 17 residues.

This chain connects TRBV10-3 to TRBJ2-1, with D possibly matching TRBD1 (5 bases). This receptor was obtained from a woman between 50 and 59 years old who had recovered from COVID-19. Specimen: PBMCs or T cells enriched from blood (not recorded which). CDR3 coding DNA: TGTGCCATCAGCCGCCAACCCCAGGGCGTTGGGGACAATGAGCAGTTCTTC. It encodes CAISRQPQGVGDNEQFF.